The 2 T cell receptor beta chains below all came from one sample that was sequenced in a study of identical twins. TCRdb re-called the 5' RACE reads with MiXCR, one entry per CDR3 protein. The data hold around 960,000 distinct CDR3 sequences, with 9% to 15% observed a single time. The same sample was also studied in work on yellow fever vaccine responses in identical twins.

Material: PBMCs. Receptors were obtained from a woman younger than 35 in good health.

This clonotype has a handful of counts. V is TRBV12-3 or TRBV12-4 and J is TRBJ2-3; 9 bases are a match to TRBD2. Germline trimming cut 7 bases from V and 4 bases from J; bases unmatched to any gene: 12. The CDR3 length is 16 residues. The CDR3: CASNIWGSGSADTQYF. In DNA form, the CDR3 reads TGTGCCAGCAACATCTGGGGTAGCGGGAGTGCAGATACGCAGTATTTT.

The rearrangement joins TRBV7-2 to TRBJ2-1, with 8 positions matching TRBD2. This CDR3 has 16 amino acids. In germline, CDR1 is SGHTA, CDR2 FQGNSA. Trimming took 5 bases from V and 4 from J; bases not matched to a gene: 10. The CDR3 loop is CASSPWRGVTYNEQFF. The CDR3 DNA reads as TGTGCCAGCAGCCCGTGGCGGGGGGTTACTTACAATGAGCAGTTCTTC.